Each of the 32 T cell receptor beta chains below was sequenced from the same sample in a study of blood T cell repertoires in COVID-19. Sequencing was performed with immunoSEQ multiplex PCR; in TCRdb, only in-frame clones are kept and a portion is missing. The data hold about 190,000 clones, with about 77% observed a single time. Sequencing input: peripheral blood. The receptors stem from a woman of 80 years or more with active or convalescent COVID-19.

The rearrangement links TRBV6-5 to TRBJ1-5; D gene unclear. In germline, CDR1 is MNHEY, CDR2 SVGAGI. V was trimmed by 6 bases and J by 1 base, leaving 7 bases between them. The CDR3 extends over 13 amino acids. The CDR3 nucleotides are TGTGCCAGCAGCCCGCGGAGCAATCAGCCCCAGCATTTT. Its translation is CASSPRSNQPQHF.

The sample holds one count of this clone. The V and J genes are TRBV6-5 and TRBJ1-1; 8 nucleotides agree with TRBD1. The V gene's germline CDR1 is MNHEY and CDR2 SVGAGI. Germline trimming cut 5 bases from V and 6 bases from J; bases unmatched to any gene: 11. This CDR3 region has 15 residues. This chain's CDR3 is CASSLQQGALAEAFF. The CDR3 DNA is TGTGCCAGCAGTCTGCAGCAGGGGGCGCTGGCTGAAGCTTTCTTT.

The gene calls are TRBV7-3 and TRBJ1-2, with D possibly matching TRBD1 (5 bases). The CDR3 is 15 residues long. Germline CDR1 is SGHTA and CDR2 is FQGTGA. V lost 1 base and J lost 6, with 15 bases in between. The CDR3 region has the DNA TGTGCCAGCAGCTTAAGTCTGGGGGGTAGTGATGGCTACACCTTC. This gives the protein CASSLSLGGSDGYTF.

This chain connects TRBV10-3 to TRBJ2-3; no clear D. This CDR3 has 15 amino acids. CDR1 and CDR2 from the germline V gene are ENHRY and SYGVKD. Trimming took 4 bases from V and 0 from J, leaving 11 bases between them. The CDR3 nucleotides are TGTGCCATCAGTGGCCAAATGGCTAGCACAGATACGCAGTATTTT. Translating it yields CAISGQMASTDTQYF.

This clone was detected only a few times. The rearrangement joins TRBV7-9 to TRBJ1-5, with TRBD1 as a possible D gene (6 bases). CDR1 and CDR2 (germline): SEHNR, FQNEAQ (reference sequence). V lost 5 bases and J 4 bases, leaving 18 bases between the germline ends. The CDR3 length is 16 residues. In DNA, the CDR3 is TGTGCCAGCAGCGATACGATGGGGGGGCTGAATCAGCCCCAGCATTTT. This translates into CASSDTMGGLNQPQHF.

The V and J genes are TRBV10-3 and TRBJ1-4; the D gene is possibly TRBD1 (6 bases). The CDR3 sequence is 16 residues long. Germline CDR1 ENHRY, CDR2 SYGVKD. Trimming removed 0 bases at V and 4 bases at J, with 12 bases between. This CDR3 is CAISESRGNLNEKLFF. The CDR3 DNA follows: TGTGCCATCAGTGAGTCAAGGGGGAATCTTAATGAAAAACTGTTTTTT.

The chain uses TRBV14 and TRBJ2-3; no reliable D call. The CDR3 loop spans 13 amino acids. The germline V gene has CDR1 SGHDN and CDR2 FVKESK. V lost 2 bases, J lost 1 base, and 4 bases lay in between. CDR3 protein: CASSQLRTDTQYF. The CDR3 DNA is TGTGCCAGCAGCCAACTCCGCACAGATACGCAGTATTTT.

The rearrangement joins TRBV20-1 to TRBJ2-7; unclear D gene. V dropped 3 bases and J dropped 2 bases, with 11 bases sitting between them. CDR3 length: 13 amino acids. CDR1 DFQATT and CDR2 SNEGSKA come from the germline V gene (reference sequence). This CDR3 is CSASRQATYEQYF. CDR3 DNA: TGCAGTGCTAGTCGGCAGGCCACCTACGAGCAGTACTTC.

This clone was observed a handful of times. V gene TRBV7-6 combines with J gene TRBJ1-5, with D unclear. The CDR3 covers 15 residues. CDR1 is SGHVS and CDR2 is FNYEAQ in the germline V gene. Trimming took off 0 bases at V and 5 bases at J, with 11 bases between the two ends. The CDR3 nucleotides are TGTGCCAGCAGCTTAGCCTGGGGAGTGGATCAGCCCCAGCATTTT. The encoded protein is CASSLAWGVDQPQHF.

The chain carries TRBV7-3 and TRBJ1-1; 7 positions match TRBD1. Unmatched junction bases numbered 0, after V lost 2 bases and J lost 3 bases. The CDR3 is made up of 13 amino acids. Germline assignment: CDR1 SGHTA and CDR2 FQGTGA. The CDR3 DNA follows: TGTGCCAGCAGCTTAGACAGGGACACTGAAGCTTTCTTT. Translated: CASSLDRDTEAFF.

This chain connects TRBV12-3 or TRBV12-4 to TRBJ1-1; 7 nucleotides agree with TRBD1. The CDR3 totals 13 residues. The junction had 7 bases not matched to a gene; V was cut back by 7 bases and J by 5 bases. CDR3: CASTVGQETEAFF. The CDR3 DNA is TGTGCCAGCACCGTTGGACAGGAGACTGAAGCTTTCTTT.

This clone was seen at least ten times. The V gene is TRBV5-1, the J gene TRBJ2-7, with 11 nucleotides matching TRBD1. The junction had 6 bases not matched to a gene; V was cut back by 4 bases and J by 6 bases. Germline assignment: CDR1 SGHRS and CDR2 YFSETQ. The CDR3 extends over 14 amino acids. The CDR3 reads CASSLSGQGGEQYF. The CDR3 bases are TGCGCCAGCAGCCTGTCGGGACAGGGGGGCGAGCAGTACTTC.

V and J are TRBV5-4 and TRBJ2-7; 11 bases are shared with TRBD1. V dropped 4 bases and J dropped 7; count of bases not matched to a gene: 10. The germline V gene encodes CDR1 SGHNT and CDR2 YYREEE (reference sequence). The CDR3 is 15 residues long. The CDR3 DNA sequence: TGTGCCAGCAGCGAAAAGCGGGACAGGGGGGAGGAGCAGTACTTC. Residues: CASSEKRDRGEEQYF.

The chain employs TRBV6-2 or TRBV6-3 and TRBJ2-3, with 12 bases lining up with TRBD2. The CDR3 extends over 15 amino acids. The trim removed 6 bases at V and 3 bases at J, leaving 4 bases unmatched. CDR1 and CDR2 from the germline V gene are MNHEY and SVGEGT. In DNA form, the CDR3 reads TGTGCCAGCAGCCTTGGACTAGCGGGGACAGATACGCAGTATTTT. Amino acid sequence: CASSLGLAGTDTQYF.

The chain employs TRBV9 and TRBJ1-2; TRBD1 matches at 7 bases. V lost 3 bases, J lost 5 bases, and 4 bases stayed unmatched. Germline V gives CDR1 SGDLS, CDR2 YYNGEE. The CDR3 runs to 13 residues. Here the CDR3 DNA reads TGTGCCAGCAGCGCAGGGGGAATTTATGGCTACACCTTC. Amino acids: CASSAGGIYGYTF.

J is TRBJ2-3 and V is TRBV5-1, with 8 nucleotides matching TRBD2. Per germline, CDR1 SGHRS and CDR2 YFSETQ. V lost 0 bases and J lost 3; bases outside the gene matches: 6. The CDR3 consists of 16 residues. CDR3 coding DNA: TGCGCCAGCAGCTTGGATGCGGGGGGCGGGACAGATACGCAGTATTTT. It codes for CASSLDAGGGTDTQYF.

V gene TRBV14 combines with J gene TRBJ1-1, with a weak D call TRBD1 (6 bases). Germline lookup yields CDR1 SGHDN and CDR2 FVKESK. This CDR3 is 14 amino acids long. V was pared by 4 bases and J by 8 bases, with 17 bases between. The CDR3 loop is CASSPVGALPEAFF. CDR3 bases: TGTGCCAGCAGCCCCGTGGGGGCCCTGCCCGAAGCTTTCTTT. Variable domain in full (rest from reference TRBV14 and TRBJ1-1): EAGVTQFPSHSVIEKGQTVTLRCDPISGHDNLYWYRRVMGKEIKFLLHFVKESKQDESGMPNNRFLAERTGGTYSTLKVQPAELEDSGVYFCASSPVGALPEAFFGQGTRLTVV.

The chain combines TRBV5-1 with TRBJ2-7; 8 bases fit TRBD1. Germline V gene data show CDR1 as SGHRS and CDR2 as YFSETQ. The CDR3 loop spans 15 amino acids. V lost 0 bases, J lost 3 bases, and 5 bases stayed unmatched. The CDR3 here is CASSLGAGGFYEQYF. DNA of the CDR3: TGCGCCAGCAGCTTGGGGGCAGGGGGCTTCTACGAGCAGTACTTC.

J is TRBJ1-5 and V is TRBV24-1; D is ambiguous. Trimming took off 3 bases at V and 3 bases at J, with 8 bases between the two ends. The CDR3 length is 14 residues. CDR1 is KGHDR and CDR2 is SFDVKD in the germline V gene. DNA of the CDR3: TGTGCCACCAGTGATATCACAGACAATCAGCCCCAGCATTTT. Amino acid sequence: CATSDITDNQPQHF.

V is TRBV6-2 or TRBV6-3 and J is TRBJ1-4; D might be TRBD1 (5 bases). The CDR3 covers 18 residues. Trimming left V 0 bases short and J 4 bases short, with 18 bases between. Germline assignment: CDR1 MNHEY and CDR2 SVGEGT. CDR3 residues: CASSYSPGRGFGNEKLFF. In DNA, the CDR3 is TGTGCCAGCAGTTACTCCCCGGGACGGGGGTTTGGTAATGAAAAACTGTTTTTT.

A note on this clone: The junction shows a germline mismatch at one end, possibly a read error. V gene TRBV5-1 combines with J gene TRBJ2-7; 7 bases line up with TRBD1. This CDR3 comprises 15 residues. CDR1 and CDR2 (germline): SGHRS, YFSETQ. This CDR3 reads CASSSGQPGSHEQYF. The DNA for the CDR3 is TGCGCCAGCAGCTCGGGACAGCCGGGCTCCCACGAGCAGTACTTC.

The rearrangement joins TRBV19 to TRBJ1-1; D perhaps matches TRBD1 (5 bases). Germline-derived CDR1 and CDR2 are LNHDA and SQIVND (reference sequence). The V end was cut by 3 bases, the J end by 5 bases, with 13 bases between. The CDR3 is 14 residues long. The CDR3, as DNA: TGTGCCAGTAGTATGGGGCTAGGGTTTACTGAAGCTTTCTTT. Its protein is CASSMGLGFTEAFF.

V is TRBV7-2 and J is TRBJ1-2; D remains unclear. The CDR3 extends over 12 amino acids. Trimming shortened V by 4 bases and J by 5 bases, and 8 bases separated the two germline ends. The germline V gene has CDR1 SGHTA and CDR2 FQGNSA. The CDR3 DNA reads as TGTGCCAGCAGCTCGCTGACTTATGGCTACACCTTC. Translating it yields CASSSLTYGYTF.

This clone showed up just a few times. The V call is TRBV28, the J call TRBJ1-2; a possible D gene is TRBD1 (6 bases). The CDR3 consists of 12 residues. With 9 bases removed from V and 8 bases from J, the gap between germline ends came to 16 bases. Germline CDR1 is MDHEN and CDR2 is SYDVKM. The CDR3: CASYRGGGGYTF. Here the CDR3 DNA reads TGTGCCAGTTACCGAGGGGGGGGAGGCTACACCTTC.

The chain recombines TRBV7-9 with TRBJ2-3, with 8 nucleotides matching TRBD1. V dropped 1 base and J dropped 6; count of bases not matched to a gene: 6. CDR1 SEHNR and CDR2 FQNEAQ come from the germline V gene (reference sequence). This CDR3 has 15 residues. The CDR3 region is CASSLEQGVVDTQYF. CDR3 nucleotide sequence: TGTGCCAGCAGCTTAGAACAGGGGGTTGTCGATACGCAGTATTTT.

The gene calls are TRBV6-2 or TRBV6-3 and TRBJ1-2; no definite D call. Germline V CDR1 and CDR2: MNHEY, SVGEGT. This CDR3 has 13 amino acids. V shed 6 bases and J shed 2 bases, with 10 bases lying between them. CDR3 sequence reads: CASRYGPNYGYTF. CDR3 sequence (DNA): TGTGCCAGCAGATACGGCCCCAACTATGGCTACACCTTC.

The table lists this clone with a count of one. The chain has TRBV6-2 or TRBV6-3 and TRBJ1-5, with a tentative D call TRBD1 (5 bases). CDR1 and CDR2 (germline): MNHEY, SVGEGT. This CDR3 spans 16 amino acids. V shed 2 bases and J shed 0 bases, with 11 bases lying between them. CDR3 in DNA: TGTGCCAGCAGTTACCTCGACAGACTTAGCAATCAGCCCCAGCATTTT. The encoded protein is CASSYLDRLSNQPQHF.

J is TRBJ1-2 and V is TRBV28; 7 bases align to TRBD1. Germline V gene data show CDR1 as MDHEN and CDR2 as SYDVKM. Trimming removed 4 bases from V and 4 bases from J; junction bases left unmatched: 12. The CDR3 spans 16 residues. CDR3 amino acids: CASSSRDSQLIYGYTF. The CDR3 DNA follows: TGTGCCAGCAGTTCCCGGGACAGTCAATTAATCTATGGCTACACCTTC.

The rearrangement joins TRBV28 to TRBJ1-4, with a weak D call TRBD1 (5 bases). The V and J ends lost 10 bases and 6 bases respectively, with 21 bases between them. The V gene's germline CDR1 is MDHEN and CDR2 SYDVKM. This CDR3 has 15 residues. The CDR3 sequence: CAISNPGGLHEKLFF. The CDR3 DNA reads as TGTGCCATCTCGAACCCGGGGGGGTTGCATGAAAAACTGTTTTTT.

The chain recombines TRBV27 with TRBJ2-7, with D possibly matching TRBD1 (6 bases). V was clipped by 6 bases and J by 3 bases, with 12 bases between them. CDR1 and CDR2 (germline): MNHEY, SMNVEV (reference sequence). CDR3 length equals 13 residues. CDR3 in DNA: TGTGCCAGCAGCTACACAGGGAACTACGAGCAGTACTTC. It translates to CASSYTGNYEQYF.

The rearrangement joins TRBV5-1 to TRBJ2-3; D unresolved. CDR3 length: 15 residues. Trimming removed 4 bases at V and 2 bases at J, with 14 bases between. Germline loops: CDR1 SGHRS, CDR2 YFSETQ. The CDR3 sequence is CASSQDTPTTDTQYF. The DNA of the CDR3 is TGCGCCAGCAGCCAAGACACCCCAACCACAGATACGCAGTATTTT.

The chain uses TRBV6-5 and TRBJ1-5; 7 bases fit TRBD1. This CDR3 has 14 amino acids. Per the germline V gene, CDR1 is MNHEY and CDR2 is SVGAGI. V lost 4 bases and J lost 4; bases outside the gene matches: 4. In DNA, the CDR3 is TGTGCCAGCAGTTTTCAGGACAGGAATCAGCCCCAGCATTTT. Translated: CASSFQDRNQPQHF.